A selection of T cell receptor beta chains follows, all from one sample in a study of blood T cell repertoires in COVID-19. Clones were sequenced by immunoSEQ multiplex PCR, and TCRdb holds only the in-frame ones, with some missing. The repertoire holds under 350,000 clones, 83% seen once, with 8.5% to 9.5% in the top ten. Sequencing was carried out using peripheral blood. The receptors were gathered from a woman in her forties or fifties who had recovered from COVID-19. CDR3s include the opening cysteine and the closing phenylalanine or tryptophan. A D gene is named only where the DNA matches it firmly. Clone size is given for some rows only: seen once, a few or many times, or a class if the clone is expanded.

TRBV4-2	TRBD1	-	TRBJ1-4	CASSSEAGQGFEKLFF	TGTGCCAGCAGCTCGGAAGCGGGACAGGGGTTTGAAAAACTGTTTTTT
TRBV5-1	-	-	TRBJ2-3	CASSGGVVPDTQYF	TGCGCCAGCAGCGGCGGGGTGGTACCAGATACGCAGTATTTT
TRBV28	TRBD1	-	TRBJ2-3	CASSSPGQGQYF	TGTGCCAGCAGTTCCCCGGGACAGGGGCAGTATTTT
TRBV14	-	-	TRBJ1-6	CASSQDLYSPLHF	TGTGCCAGCAGCCAAGATCTGTATTCACCCCTCCACTTT
TRBV7-8	-	once	TRBJ1-1	CASSLVIPGVGTEAFF	TGTGCCAGCAGCTTAGTCATCCCGGGGGTAGGGACTGAAGCTTTCTTT
TRBV5-1	-	-	TRBJ2-2	CASSLGNTGSTGELFF	TGCGCCAGCAGCTTAGGGAACACAGGGAGCACCGGGGAGCTGTTTTTT
TRBV28	TRBD1	-	TRBJ2-7	CASSQWTGAREQYF	TGTGCCAGCAGTCAGTGGACAGGGGCGCGCGAGCAGTACTTC
TRBV7-3	TRBD2	-	TRBJ2-1	CASSPGLVNEQFF	TGTGCCAGCAGCCCGGGACTAGTCAATGAGCAGTTCTTC
TRBV28	TRBD2	-	TRBJ2-3	CASRPWGSGTLTDTQYF	TGTGCCAGCAGACCCTGGGGTAGCGGGACACTCACAGATACGCAGTATTTT
TRBV7-9	-	many	TRBJ1-3	CASSPAGNTIYF	TGTGCCAGCAGCCCGGCTGGAAACACCATATATTTT
TRBV5-5	-	few	TRBJ2-7	CASSLAEGDRYEQYF	TGTGCCAGCAGCTTGGCAGAAGGGGATAGGTACGAGCAGTACTTC
TRBV28	-	-	TRBJ1-5	CASSLWGLTDPPGRSNQPQHF	TGTGCCAGCAGTTTATGGGGGCTTACAGACCCTCCAGGCCGTAGCAATCAGCCCCAGCATTTT
TRBV6-2/TRBV6-3	-	-	TRBJ1-1	CASSPQVVAEAFF	TGTGCCAGCAGTCCCCAGGTTGTGGCTGAAGCTTTCTTT
TRBV6-5	TRBD1	-	TRBJ1-6	CASSWNRGGNSPLHF	TGTGCCAGCAGCTGGAACAGGGGCGGAAATTCACCCCTCCACTTT
TRBV24-1	TRBD2	-	TRBJ2-1	CATSVGTSGWNEQFF	TGTGCCACCAGTGTTGGGACTAGCGGGTGGAATGAGCAGTTCTTC
TRBV5-1	TRBD1	-	TRBJ2-7	CASSPDRGGSYEQYF	TGCGCCAGCAGTCCGGACAGGGGTGGATCCTACGAGCAGTACTTC
TRBV19	TRBD2	-	TRBJ2-1	CASSVREDYNEQFF	TGTGCCAGTAGTGTCCGGGAGGACTACAATGAGCAGTTCTTC
TRBV7-8	TRBD1	once	TRBJ2-1	CASSLPGQGAQEQFF	TGTGCCAGCAGCTTACCGGGACAGGGGGCGCAGGAGCAGTTCTTC
TRBV10-3	TRBD2	-	TRBJ2-5	CAISAPAGGPETQYF	TGTGCCATCAGTGCTCCAGCGGGAGGGCCAGAGACCCAGTACTTC
TRBV9	-	once	TRBJ2-7	CASSPWAEGVSYEQYF	TGTGCCAGCAGCCCCTGGGCGGAGGGAGTCTCCTACGAGCAGTACTTC
TRBV4-1	-	-	TRBJ1-2	CASSAADGGNYGYTF	TGCGCCAGCAGCGCCGCGGACGGGGGAAACTATGGCTACACCTTC
TRBV7-6	TRBD2	-	TRBJ2-1	CASSAQSGRAGGMYNEQFF	TGTGCCAGCAGCGCTCAGAGCGGGAGGGCCGGGGGTATGTACAATGAGCAGTTCTTC
TRBV30	TRBD1	-	TRBJ1-4	CAWSEGQGNEKLFF	TGTGCCTGGAGTGAGGGACAGGGTAATGAAAAACTGTTTTTT
TRBV9	TRBD1	few	TRBJ2-1	CASSVVSQGANNEQFF	TGTGCCAGCAGCGTCGTTTCACAGGGGGCGAACAATGAGCAGTTCTTC
TRBV6-2/TRBV6-3	-	-	TRBJ2-7	CASSPGGSYEQYF	TGTGCCAGCAGTCCCGGCGGGTCGTACGAGCAGTACTTC
TRBV11-3	-	-	TRBJ1-1	CASSLGTGTANTEAFF	TGTGCCAGCAGCTTAGGTACAGGGACCGCGAACACTGAAGCTTTCTTT
TRBV19	TRBD1	-	TRBJ1-5	CASSTRQGVINQPQHF	TGTGCCAGTAGTACCCGACAGGGGGTAATCAATCAGCCCCAGCATTTT
TRBV7-6	TRBD2	-	TRBJ2-7	CASSVTEAGGYEQYF	TGTGCCAGCAGCGTGACCGAAGCGGGAGGATACGAGCAGTACTTC
TRBV27	TRBD1	-	TRBJ1-1	CASSPLGTGGTEAFF	TGTGCCAGCAGTCCCCTCGGGACAGGGGGAACTGAAGCTTTCTTT
TRBV19	-	-	TRBJ1-5	CASSIGPVRARRNQPQHF	TGTGCCAGTAGTATAGGGCCAGTCAGGGCACGAAGGAATCAGCCCCAGCATTTT
TRBV6-5	-	once	TRBJ1-1	CASSYQAAGVLTEAFF	TGTGCCAGCAGTTACCAGGCTGCCGGGGTCCTGACTGAAGCTTTCTTT
TRBV27	TRBD2	-	TRBJ2-1	CASSLASSGGGNNEQFF	TGTGCCAGCAGTTTAGCCAGTAGCGGGGGTGGCAACAATGAGCAGTTCTTC
TRBV14	TRBD2	-	TRBJ2-7	CASSQVYRSGLAGTEQYF	TGTGCCAGCAGCCAAGTTTATCGTTCCGGACTAGCGGGGACCGAGCAGTACTTC
TRBV28	-	-	TRBJ2-7	CASSIGGYEQYF	TGTGCCAGCAGTATAGGGGGTTACGAGCAGTACTTC
TRBV6-5	TRBD1	-	TRBJ2-6	CASRTGGPGANVLTF	TGTGCCAGCAGGACAGGGGGCCCCGGGGCCAACGTCCTGACTTTC
TRBV6-4	-	-	TRBJ2-7	CASRCGPVPSYEQYF	TGTGCCAGCCGGTGCGGCCCTGTACCTTCCTACGAGCAGTACTTC
TRBV10-3	-	-	TRBJ2-5	CAISPILAPQETQYF	TGTGCCATCAGCCCAATCCTAGCGCCCCAAGAGACCCAGTACTTC
TRBV29-1	-	-	TRBJ2-7	CSVVAGTYEQYF	TGCAGCGTTGTCGCAGGAACCTACGAGCAGTACTTC
TRBV7-9	-	-	TRBJ2-7	CASSPRHLGGHEQYF	TGTGCCAGCAGCCCCCGACACCTCGGAGGGCACGAGCAGTACTTC
TRBV5-1	TRBD1	-	TRBJ2-3	CASSLVAGQGGDTQYF	TGCGCCAGCAGCTTGGTCGCGGGACAGGGGGGAGATACGCAGTATTTT
TRBV21-1	-	-	TRBJ2-4	CASSKGWDSLKNIQYF	TGTGCCAGCAGCAAAGGATGGGACAGTCTCAAAAACATTCAGTACTTC
TRBV5-1	TRBD1	-	TRBJ2-7	CASTVQGVREQYF	TGCGCCAGCACCGTGCAGGGGGTAAGGGAGCAGTACTTC